One and the same sample provided the 12 T cell receptor beta chains below, sequenced in a study of cytomegalovirus exposure and HLA in healthy donors. Amplification used 60 Vbeta primers and 13 Jbeta primers. Only in-frame clones appear in the TCRdb table, and some are missing; sequencing was by immunoSEQ multiplex PCR. The sample has around 150,000 clones, roughly 80% seen once; the top ten hold 2.5% to 3.5%. Sequencing was done on a sample of PBMCs. Source of these receptors: a middle-aged man in good health and CMV-seronegative.

The rearrangement links TRBV2 to TRBJ1-5; D unresolved. V was pared by 6 bases and J by 2 bases, with 5 bases between. CDR1 and CDR2 (germline): SNHLY, FYNNEI. The length of the CDR3 is 12 residues. CDR3 residues: CASRTGNQPQHF. In nucleotides, the CDR3 is TGTGCCAGCAGGACTGGCAATCAGCCCCAGCATTTT. The whole variable domain, filled in from reference TRBV2 and TRBJ1-5, reads EPEVTQTPSHQVTQMGQEVILRCVPISNHLYFYWYRQILGQKVEFLVSFYNNEISEKSEIFDDQFSVERPDGSNFTLKIRSTKLEDSAMYFCASRTGNQPQHFGDGTRLSIL.

The chain carries TRBV5-1 and TRBJ2-7, with 7 bases identical to TRBD1. The CDR3 is made up of 14 amino acids. Germline trimming cut 4 bases from V and 5 bases from J; bases unmatched to any gene: 9. The germline gives CDR1 SGHRS, CDR2 YFSETQ. As DNA, the CDR3 is TGCGCCAGCAGCCCCGACAGGGTCTTCCACGAGCAGTACTTC. It is translated as CASSPDRVFHEQYF. Full variable domain (remainder filled in from reference TRBV5-1 and TRBJ2-7): KAGVTQTPRYLIKTRGQQVTLSCSPISGHRSVSWYQQTPGQGLQFLFEYFSETQRNKGNFPGRFSGRQFSNSRSEMNVSTLELGDSALYLCASSPDRVFHEQYFGPGTRLTVT.

The chain couples TRBV27 to TRBJ2-1; 9 bases line up with TRBD1. Germline V gives CDR1 MNHEY, CDR2 SMNVEV (reference sequence). The V gene end was trimmed by 5 bases and the J gene end by 3 bases; junction bases not matched to a gene: 8. This CDR3 comprises 16 residues. The CDR3: CASSIPGQGLYNEQFF. The CDR3, as DNA: TGTGCCAGCAGTATTCCGGGACAGGGACTCTACAATGAGCAGTTCTTC.

This clone was detected only once. V is TRBV6-5 and J is TRBJ2-4; 7 bases line up with TRBD1. The CDR3 consists of 14 residues. The ends lost 6 bases at V and 2 bases at J; junction bases unmatched: 4. Germline V gene sequence: CDR1 MNHEY, CDR2 SVGAGI. CDR3 sequence reads: CASSKTGPKNIQYF. CDR3 DNA sequence: TGTGCCAGCAGCAAGACAGGGCCCAAAAACATTCAGTACTTC.

In its sample, this clone was seen once. The chain joins TRBV6-5 to TRBJ2-7, with 11 bases identical to TRBD1. Unmatched junction bases numbered 5, after V lost 6 bases and J lost 1 base. The CDR3 covers 15 residues. From germline, CDR1 is MNHEY and CDR2 SVGAGI. The CDR3 loop reads CASSYGTGGSYEQYF. CDR3 coding DNA: TGTGCCAGCAGCTACGGGACAGGGGGGTCCTACGAGCAGTACTTC.

The rearrangement links TRBV25-1 to TRBJ1-4; TRBD1 matches 7 bases. CDR1 is MGHDK and CDR2 is SYGVNS in the germline V gene. J lost 5 bases, V lost 4 bases, and 7 bases had no gene match. This CDR3 contains 15 residues. Here the CDR3 DNA reads TGTGCCAGCAGTGTCCGACAGGGAGAAAATGAAAAACTGTTTTTT. Translating gives CASSVRQGENEKLFF.

This clone was found once. This chain uses TRBV18 with TRBJ2-1; 8 nucleotides match TRBD2. CDR3 length equals 17 residues. The J segment lost 0 bases and the V segment lost 2 bases, leaving 6 bases of the junction unmatched. Germline lookup yields CDR1 KGHSH and CDR2 LQKENI. CDR3 residues: CASSPNSGTSSYNEQFF. Written as DNA, the CDR3 is TGTGCCAGCTCACCAAATAGCGGGACTAGCTCCTACAATGAGCAGTTCTTC.

The CDR3 nucleotides read TGTGCCAGCAGTGAATCCTTTAACACCGGGGAGCTGTTTTTT. This codes for CASSESFNTGELFF. The rearrangement links TRBV25-1 to TRBJ2-2; D gene uncertain. There are 14 residues in the CDR3. Germline V gene lookup returns CDR1 MGHDK and CDR2 SYGVNS. V lost 1 base and J 2 bases, leaving 5 bases between the germline ends.

The gene calls are TRBV7-6 and TRBJ1-3, with 7 bases identical to TRBD1. V gave up 5 bases and J gave up 0 bases; unmatched junction bases: 10. Germline V lookup: CDR1 SGHVS, CDR2 FNYEAQ. The length of the CDR3 is 17 residues. CDR3 coding DNA: TGTGCCAGCAGCCCCAGACAGGGTTTAGGCTCTGGAAACACCATATATTTT. It translates to CASSPRQGLGSGNTIYF.

The chain couples TRBV15 to TRBJ1-1; D is possibly TRBD1 (5 bases). The ends were cut back, 5 bases at V and 3 bases at J, with 16 bases in the middle. This CDR3 has 15 residues. Looked up from germline, CDR1 is LNHNV and CDR2 is YYDKDF (reference sequence). The CDR3 DNA is TGTGCCACCAGCGCGTCGGGGGTGAGGGACACTGAAGCTTTCTTT. Amino acid sequence: CATSASGVRDTEAFF.

A few counts support this clone. The chain links TRBV6-5 to TRBJ1-2; no firm D call. V was shortened by 8 bases and J by 3 bases, with 13 bases between the two germline ends. The V gene's germline CDR1 is MNHEY and CDR2 SVGAGI. The length of the CDR3 is 13 residues. CDR3 coding DNA: TGTGCCAGCGCGCCGCAGGATGACTATGGCTACACCTTC. Encoded protein: CASAPQDDYGYTF.

The chain joins TRBV27 to TRBJ1-2, with TRBD1 as a possible D gene (6 bases). The germline gives CDR1 MNHEY, CDR2 SMNVEV (reference sequence). Trimming took off 1 base at V and 4 bases at J, with 13 bases between the two ends. This CDR3 is 15 amino acids long. The CDR3 loop is CASSLWSGHPYGYTF. The CDR3 bases are TGTGCCAGCAGTTTATGGTCGGGACACCCCTATGGCTACACCTTC.